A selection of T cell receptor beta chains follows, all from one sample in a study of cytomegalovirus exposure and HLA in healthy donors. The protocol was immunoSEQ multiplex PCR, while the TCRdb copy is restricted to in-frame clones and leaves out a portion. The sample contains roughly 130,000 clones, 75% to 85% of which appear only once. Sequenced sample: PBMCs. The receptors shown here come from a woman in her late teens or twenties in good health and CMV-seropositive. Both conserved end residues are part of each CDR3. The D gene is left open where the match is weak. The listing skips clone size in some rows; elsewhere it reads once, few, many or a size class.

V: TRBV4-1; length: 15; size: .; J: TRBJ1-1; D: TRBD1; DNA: TGCGCCAGCAGCCCTGGGCAGGGGGCGGGCACTGAAGCTTTCTTT; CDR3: CASSPGQGAGTEAFF
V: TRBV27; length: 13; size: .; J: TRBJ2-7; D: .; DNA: TGTGCCAGCAGTTTCGGGCGGGGTTACGAGCAGTACTTC; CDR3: CASSFGRGYEQYF
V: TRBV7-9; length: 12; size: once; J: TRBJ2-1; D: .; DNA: TGTGCCAGCAGCTTAACTGCGGACATACAGTTCTTC; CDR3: CASSLTADIQFF
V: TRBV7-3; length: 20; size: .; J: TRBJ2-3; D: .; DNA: TGTGCCAGCAGCACCACTTATTCAGAGGGAAGCCAAAATCTCACAGATACGCAGTATTTT; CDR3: CASSTTYSEGSQNLTDTQYF
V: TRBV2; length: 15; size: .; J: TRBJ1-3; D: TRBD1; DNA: TGTGCCAGCAGGCCACAGGGGGGCACTGGAAACACCATATATTTT; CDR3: CASRPQGGTGNTIYF
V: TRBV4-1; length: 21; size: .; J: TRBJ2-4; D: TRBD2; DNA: TGCGCCAGCAGCCAAGCGGAACCACCCGGGAGGGGAGCCGTATCCGAAAACATTCAGTACTTC; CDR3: CASSQAEPPGRGAVSENIQYF
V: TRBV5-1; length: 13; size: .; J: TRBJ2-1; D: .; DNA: TGCGCCAGCCGCTCCGAGCCATACAATGAGCAGTTCTTC; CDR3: CASRSEPYNEQFF
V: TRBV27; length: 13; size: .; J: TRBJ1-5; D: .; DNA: TGTGCCAGCAGTTACGAGAGCAATCAGCCCCAGCATTTT; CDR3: CASSYESNQPQHF
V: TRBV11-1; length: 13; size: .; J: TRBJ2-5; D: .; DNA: TGTGCCAGCAGCTTACCTACCCAAGAGACCCAGTACTTC; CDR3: CASSLPTQETQYF
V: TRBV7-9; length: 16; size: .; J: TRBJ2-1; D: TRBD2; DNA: TGTGCCAGCAGATATACCTTGCGGGGGGTATACAATGAGCAGTTCTTC; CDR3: CASRYTLRGVYNEQFF
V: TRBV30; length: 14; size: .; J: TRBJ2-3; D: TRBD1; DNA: TGTGCCTGGAGTTGGGACAGCCGAGCAGATACGCAGTATTTT; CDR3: CAWSWDSRADTQYF
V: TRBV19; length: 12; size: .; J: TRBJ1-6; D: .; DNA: TGTGCCACCCGGGACAAAAATTCACCCCTCCACTTT; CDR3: CATRDKNSPLHF
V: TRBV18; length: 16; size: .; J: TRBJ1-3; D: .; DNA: TGTGCCAGCTCACCATACCGGGAGGTCTCTGGAAACACCATATATTTT; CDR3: CASSPYREVSGNTIYF
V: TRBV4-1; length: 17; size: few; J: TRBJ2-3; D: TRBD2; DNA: TGCGCCAGCAGCCAAGTGGCGGGGGGGGTTAGCACAGATACGCAGTATTTT; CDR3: CASSQVAGGVSTDTQYF
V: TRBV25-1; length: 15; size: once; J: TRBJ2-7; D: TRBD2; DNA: TGTGCCAGCAGCATGGGCCTAGCGGAAGCCTACGAGCAGTACTTC; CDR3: CASSMGLAEAYEQYF
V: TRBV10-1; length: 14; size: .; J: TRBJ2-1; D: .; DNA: TGCGCCAGCAGTGGGACTCTCTCCTACAATGAGCAGTTCTTC; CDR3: CASSGTLSYNEQFF
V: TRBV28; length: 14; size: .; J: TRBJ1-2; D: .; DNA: TGTGCCAGCAGTTTTGTCCACTCCTATTATGGCTACACCTTC; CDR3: CASSFVHSYYGYTF
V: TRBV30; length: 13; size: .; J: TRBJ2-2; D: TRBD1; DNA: TGTGCCTACACCGACAGGGACACCGGGGAGCTGTTTTTT; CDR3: CAYTDRDTGELFF
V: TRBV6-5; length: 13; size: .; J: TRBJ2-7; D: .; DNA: TGTGCCAGCAGCCGACTAGAGGGAAACGAGCAGTACTTC; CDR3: CASSRLEGNEQYF
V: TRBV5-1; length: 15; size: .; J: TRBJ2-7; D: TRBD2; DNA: TGCGCCAGCAGGATAGCGGGGGGCGACGGGTACGAGCAGTACTTC; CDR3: CASRIAGGDGYEQYF
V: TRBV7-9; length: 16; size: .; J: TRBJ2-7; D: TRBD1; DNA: TGTGCCAGCAGCCTAACCTCAGGGGGCTCACCCTACGAGCAGTACTTC; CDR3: CASSLTSGGSPYEQYF
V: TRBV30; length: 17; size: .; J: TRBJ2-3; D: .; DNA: TGTGCCTGGAGCCCCTTCGGGGACACTTCTAGCACAGATACGCAGTATTTT; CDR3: CAWSPFGDTSSTDTQYF
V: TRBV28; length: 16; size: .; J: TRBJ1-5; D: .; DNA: TGTGCCAGCACCTCTTGGATTCGGAGACCTAATCAGCCCCAGCATTTT; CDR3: CASTSWIRRPNQPQHF
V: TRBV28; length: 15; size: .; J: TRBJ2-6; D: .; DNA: TGTGCCAGCAGCGTACAGGGCTCTGGGGCCAACGTCCTGACTTTC; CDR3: CASSVQGSGANVLTF
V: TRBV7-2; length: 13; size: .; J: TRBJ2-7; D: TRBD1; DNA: TGTGCCAGCAGCCGACAGGGTTCCTACGAGCAGTACTTC; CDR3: CASSRQGSYEQYF
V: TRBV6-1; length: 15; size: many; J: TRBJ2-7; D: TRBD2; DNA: TGTGCCAGCAGTGAAGGGGAGGGCAGTTCCTACGAGCAGTACTTC; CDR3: CASSEGEGSSYEQYF
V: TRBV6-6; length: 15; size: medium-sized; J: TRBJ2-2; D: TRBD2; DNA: TGTGCCAGCAGTTCGGGGACTAGGATGGGCGGGGAGCTGTTTTTT; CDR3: CASSSGTRMGGELFF
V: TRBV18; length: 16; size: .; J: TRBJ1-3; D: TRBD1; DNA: TGTGCCAGCTCACCTGGGGGGACAGGTCCTGGAAACACCATATATTTT; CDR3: CASSPGGTGPGNTIYF
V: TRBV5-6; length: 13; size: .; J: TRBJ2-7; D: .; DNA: TGTGCCAGCAGCGTGACTTTGCTCGGCGAGCAGTACTTC; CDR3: CASSVTLLGEQYF
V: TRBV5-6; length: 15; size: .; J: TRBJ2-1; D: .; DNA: TGTGCCAGCAGTTTACCCCGTATGGCGCGGAATGAGCAGTTCTTC; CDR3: CASSLPRMARNEQFF
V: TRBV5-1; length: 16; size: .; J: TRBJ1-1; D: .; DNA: TGCGCCAGCCGCGGGACCCCAGGAGAATCGAACACTGAAGCTTTCTTT; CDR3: CASRGTPGESNTEAFF
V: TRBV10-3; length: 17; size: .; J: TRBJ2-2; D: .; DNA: TGTGCCATTCGAACAGGGATCGGTGAAAAACCTCCCGGGGAGCTGTTTTTT; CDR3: CAIRTGIGEKPPGELFF
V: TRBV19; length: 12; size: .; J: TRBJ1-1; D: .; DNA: TGTGCCAGTAGTATCGGGGGTGGTGAAGCTTTCTTT; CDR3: CASSIGGGEAFF
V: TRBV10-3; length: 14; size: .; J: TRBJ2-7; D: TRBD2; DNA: TGTGCCCCGGGAGGAGCGGGAGAACCATACGAGCAGTACTTC; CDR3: CAPGGAGEPYEQYF
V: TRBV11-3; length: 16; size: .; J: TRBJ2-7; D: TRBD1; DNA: TGTGCCAGCACCATGGGCGGGACAGGGACTCCGAGCGAGCAGTACTTC; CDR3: CASTMGGTGTPSEQYF
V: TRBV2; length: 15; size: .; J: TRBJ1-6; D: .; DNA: TGTGCCAGCAGTGAAGGAGCGACAGAAAATTCACCCCTCCACTTT; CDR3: CASSEGATENSPLHF
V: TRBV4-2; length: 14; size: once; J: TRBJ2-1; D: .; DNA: TGTGCCAGCAGCCAAGATGGGGGGAACAATGAGCAGTTCTTC; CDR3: CASSQDGGNNEQFF
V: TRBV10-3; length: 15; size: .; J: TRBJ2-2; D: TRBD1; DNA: TGTGCCATCCCCGGACAGGGGCCTAGTACCGGGGAGCTGTTTTTT; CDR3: CAIPGQGPSTGELFF
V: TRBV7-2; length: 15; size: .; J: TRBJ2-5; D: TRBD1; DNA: TGTGCCAGCAGCTTGTGGACAGGGGAGCAAGAGACCCAGTACTTC; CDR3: CASSLWTGEQETQYF
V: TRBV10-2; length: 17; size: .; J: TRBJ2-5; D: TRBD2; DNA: TGCGCCAGCAGTGAAGGAAGGACGGGGGGGTTCGGAGAGACCCAGTACTTC; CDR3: CASSEGRTGGFGETQYF
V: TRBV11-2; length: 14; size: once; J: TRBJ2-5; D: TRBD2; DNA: TGTGCCAGCACCCGGGGGACTAGCGGGGAGACCCAGTACTTC; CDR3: CASTRGTSGETQYF
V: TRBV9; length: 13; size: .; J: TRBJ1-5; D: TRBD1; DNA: TGTGCCAGCAGCCGGGACAGTAACCAGCCCCAGCATTTT; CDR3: CASSRDSNQPQHF
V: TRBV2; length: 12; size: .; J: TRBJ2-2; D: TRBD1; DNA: TGTGCCAGCACAACAGGGGCCGGGGAGCTGTTTTTT; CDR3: CASTTGAGELFF
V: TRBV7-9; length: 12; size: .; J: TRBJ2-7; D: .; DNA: TGTGCCAGCAGCTGGACTCCGGACGAGCAGTACTTC; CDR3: CASSWTPDEQYF